A single sample is the source of the 19 T cell receptor delta chains below, sequenced in a study of gamma-delta T cells after stem cell transplantation (dated by TCRdb to the mid-2010s). The library was made by RT-PCR. These reads were obtained on an Illumina MiSeq. After TCRdb called clones again from the public reads with CATT, rows with identical DNA were merged. This sample's table has entries for approximately 88 delta-chain clones. Input material: gamma-delta T cells. The origin of the receptors is a human donor. It is not recorded whose cells these are; they may come from a transplant donor. This table probably holds off-target reads from a library built for another chain.

This clone was seen more than once but under ten times. One junction end does not reproduce the germline sequence, and a read error may be involved. The rearrangement links TRDV2 to TRDJ1; the D is unclear. CDR1 is GEAIGNYY and CDR2 is EKD in the germline V gene. The CDR3 has 14 residues. In nucleotides, the CDR3 is TGTGCCTGTGACTTTCTCACACTCACCGATAAGCTCATCTTT. Protein sequence: CACDFLTLTDKLIF.

This clone was seen a handful of times. The chain employs TRDV2 and TRDJ1; 13 nucleotides match TRDD3. The CDR3 loop spans 20 amino acids. Trimming cost V 0 bases and J 2 bases; bases outside gene matches: 14. Germline V CDR1 and CDR2: GEAIGNYY, EKD. In nucleotides, the CDR3 is TGTGCCTGTGACACCGTTACTGGGGGATACGAGTCTGAGGGGACCGATAAACTCATCTTT. This translates into CACDTVTGGYESEGTDKLIF.

The chain joins TRDV2 to TRDJ1; possibly TRDD3 for D (6 bases). V was trimmed by 3 bases and J by 8 bases, leaving 24 bases between them. Germline CDR1 and CDR2: GEAIGNYY and EKD. CDR3 size: 16 residues. CDR3 sequence: CACDPVTGLMPGKLIF. As DNA, the CDR3 is TGTGCCTGTGACCCAGTGACTGGGCTAATGCCGGGGAAACTCATCTTT.

In this sample, this clone turned up a few times. The chain is built from TRDV2 and TRDJ3; 8 bases match TRDD3. This CDR3 has 21 amino acids. The V and J ends lost 3 bases and 7 bases, in that order; junction bases with no gene match: 22. CDR1 and CDR2 from the germline V gene are GEAIGNYY and EKD. The CDR3 nucleotides read TGTGCCTGTGACTCCGGGTACTGGGGGTCGTCTTCTGGGGAAGACACCCGACAGATGTTTTTC. This encodes CACDSGYWGSSSGEDTRQMFF.

The assigned J gene is TRDJ1, but the V gene is uncalled; TRDD3, the table's D call, lacks a check against the DNA. This CDR3 contains 27 residues. CDR3 sequence (DNA): TGTGCCTGTGACCCCCTCCAAGTATCTACGGGCGCTGGGCCCACTGGGGGATACGCGTTCCGCACCGATAAACTCATCTTT. It codes for CACDPLQVSTGAGPTGGYAFRTDKLIF.

In the case of this clone: Germline and junction disagree at one end, which may indicate a read error. The chain joins TRDV2 to TRDJ1, with TRDD3 matching 10 bases. Germline matching of the DNA provided the J gene here, since TCRdb leaves it blank. Germline CDR1 and CDR2: GEAIGNYY and EKD. CDR3 length: 15 residues. The CDR3 spells CAGDKLGDNADKLIF. The CDR3 bases are TGTGCCGGTGACAAGCTGGGGGATAATGCCGATAAACTCATCTTT.

The chain links TRDV2 to TRDJ1; 7 bases line up with TRDD3. The CDR3 runs to 19 residues. V shed 1 base, J shed 0 bases, and the junction held 16 bases outside the gene matches. CDR1 is GEAIGNYY and CDR2 is EKD in the germline V gene. DNA of the CDR3: TGTGCCTGTGACACGGTTTTGGATGCTGGGGGGTCGTACACCGATAAACTCATCTTT. This sequence encodes CACDTVLDAGGSYTDKLIF.

This clone was seen a few times. The V call is TRDV2, the J call TRDJ1, with no clear D. This CDR3 has 15 residues. V lost 3 bases, J lost 1 base, and 14 bases lay in between. Germline lookup yields CDR1 GEAIGNYY and CDR2 EKD. CDR3 DNA sequence: TGTGCCTGTGACCAGGTGGCCTCGGGCACCGATAAACTCATCTTT. It specifies CACDQVASGTDKLIF.

This clone was seen a handful of times. This chain connects TRDV2 to TRDJ1, with 13 nucleotides matching TRDD3. The CDR3 runs to 17 residues. In germline, CDR1 is GEAIGNYY, CDR2 EKD. V was pared by 3 bases and J by 3 bases, with 9 bases of the junction left unmatched. The CDR3 DNA follows: TGTGCCTGTGACTCCCTACTGGGGGATACGCTCCCCGATAAACTCATCTTT. Amino acids: CACDSLLGDTLPDKLIF.

The V and J genes are TRDV2 and TRDJ2; possibly TRDD3 for D (6 bases). V was clipped by 0 bases and J by 4 bases, with 20 bases between them. Germline CDR1 GEAIGNYY, CDR2 EKD. This CDR3 region has 18 residues. The CDR3 sequence: CACDTVHQGGEQTAQLFF. CDR3 DNA sequence: TGTGCCTGTGACACCGTACATCAGGGGGGAGAACAGACAGCACAACTCTTCTTT.

V usage is TRDV2 and J usage is TRDJ1; 7 bases map to TRDD3. TCRdb leaves out the J gene; it was filled in here by matching the DNA to germline. V trimming: 3 bases; J trimming: 0 bases; junction bases outside the gene matches: 9. CDR3 length equals 16 residues. CDR1 is GEAIGNYY, CDR2 EKD, per germline. The CDR3, as DNA: TGTGCCTGTGACCCCGTGGGGGACCTGTACACCGATAAACTCATCTTT. Translation: CACDPVGDLYTDKLIF.

This clone was detected only a few times. The V gene is TRDV2, the J gene TRDJ1; 11 bases align to TRDD3. J was trimmed by 9 bases and V by 0 bases; bases with no gene match: 5. The CDR3 loop spans 14 amino acids. CDR1 and CDR2 from the germline V gene are GEAIGNYY and EKD. The CDR3 protein is CACDTVLGDTELIF. The DNA of the CDR3 is TGTGCCTGTGACACCGTTTTGGGGGATACGGAACTCATCTTT.

The chain links TRDV2 to TRDJ3; D is unclear. With 1 base removed from V and 5 bases from J, the gap between germline ends came to 17 bases. This CDR3 spans 18 amino acids. CDR1 is GEAIGNYY and CDR2 is EKD in the germline V gene. The DNA for the CDR3 is TGTGCCTGTGACACTGCCGGGACAACGGGCGGGGACACCCGACAGATGTTTTTC. Translation gives CACDTAGTTGGDTRQMFF.

V gene TRDV2 combines with J gene TRDJ1; 10 nucleotides agree with TRDD3. Germline trimming cut 3 bases from V and 0 bases from J; bases unmatched to any gene: 9. Germline V gene data show CDR1 as GEAIGNYY and CDR2 as EKD. The CDR3 has 17 amino acids. CDR3 sequence reads: CACDPAGTGGYTDKLIF. The CDR3, as DNA: TGTGCCTGTGACCCAGCCGGTACTGGGGGATACACCGATAAACTCATCTTT.

V and J are TRDV2 and TRDJ1; 7 bases match TRDD3. Germline matching of the DNA provided the J gene here, since TCRdb leaves it blank. Germline V lookup: CDR1 GEAIGNYY, CDR2 EKD. This CDR3 has 18 amino acids. The trim removed 1 base at V and 4 bases at J, leaving 17 bases unmatched. The CDR3 sequence: CACDTVLGVTRQSDKLIF. The CDR3 DNA reads as TGTGCCTGTGACACTGTGCTGGGGGTTACAAGGCAGAGCGATAAACTCATCTTT.

The gene calls are TRDV2 and TRDJ1, with TRDD3 matching 10 bases. The J segment lost 2 bases and the V segment lost 2 bases, leaving 7 bases of the junction unmatched. Germline lookup yields CDR1 GEAIGNYY and CDR2 EKD. This CDR3 region has 16 residues. The CDR3 region is CACDKLGDSLTDKLIF. The CDR3 DNA follows: TGTGCCTGTGACAAACTGGGGGATTCGCTAACCGATAAACTCATCTTT.

The rearrangement joins TRDV2 to TRDJ1, with 13 positions matching TRDD3. From germline, CDR1 is GEAIGNYY and CDR2 EKD. V lost 3 bases, J lost 0 bases, and 6 bases stayed unmatched. The CDR3 consists of 17 residues. The CDR3 nucleotides read TGTGCCTGTGACGCTCTACTGGGGGATACGTACACCGATAAACTCATCTTT. Its translation is CACDALLGDTYTDKLIF.

The chain has TRDV1 and TRDJ1; TRDD3 is a possible D gene (6 bases). The CDR3 sequence is 17 residues long. Per germline, CDR1 TSWWSYY and CDR2 QGS. V dropped 0 bases and J dropped 0 bases, with 14 bases sitting between them. CDR3 nucleotide sequence: TGTGCTCTTGGGGAACTAGTGATGGGGGCATACACCGATAAACTCATCTTT. Translation: CALGELVMGAYTDKLIF.

J is TRDJ1 and V is TRDV2; D may be TRDD3 (5 bases). Since TCRdb gives no J gene, matching the DNA to germline was used here to assign it. The CDR3 length is 16 residues. CDR1 is GEAIGNYY, CDR2 EKD, per germline. Trimming stripped 0 bases from V and 3 bases from J, with 16 bases between. In nucleotides, the CDR3 is TGTGCCTGTGACACCCTAGGCGGGATTACGGCCGATAAACTCATCTTT. This translates into CACDTLGGITADKLIF.